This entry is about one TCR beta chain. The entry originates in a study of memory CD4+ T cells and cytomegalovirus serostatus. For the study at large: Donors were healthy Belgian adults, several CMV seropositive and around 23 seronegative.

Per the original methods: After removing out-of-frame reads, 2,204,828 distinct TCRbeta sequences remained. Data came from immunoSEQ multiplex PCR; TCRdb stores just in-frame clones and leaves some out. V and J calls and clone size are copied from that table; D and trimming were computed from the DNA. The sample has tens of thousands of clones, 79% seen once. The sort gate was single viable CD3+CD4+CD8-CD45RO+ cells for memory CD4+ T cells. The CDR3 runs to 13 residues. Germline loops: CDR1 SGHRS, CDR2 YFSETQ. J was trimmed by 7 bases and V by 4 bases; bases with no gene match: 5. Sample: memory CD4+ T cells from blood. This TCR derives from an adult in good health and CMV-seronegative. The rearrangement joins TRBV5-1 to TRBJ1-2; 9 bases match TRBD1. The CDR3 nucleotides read TGCGCCAGCAGCCAACAGGGGGCGAGTGGCTACACCTTC. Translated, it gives CASSQQGASGYTF.